This T cell receptor (beta chain) was documented in a study of cytomegalovirus exposure and HLA in healthy donors. The CDR3 runs to 17 residues. Germline V CDR1 and CDR2: SGHVS, FQNEAQ. The V end lost 5 bases, the J end lost 0 bases, and 19 bases lay between the germline ends. Only a few counts were recorded for this clone. The PCR ran on 60 Vbeta and 13 Jbeta primers. TCRdb keeps only in-frame clones here, not all; method: immunoSEQ multiplex PCR. There are over 70,000 clones in the sample; roughly 60% occur only once, and 20% to 25% lies in the top ten. Sequenced material: PBMCs. This receptor was obtained from a woman aged 45-65 years in good health and CMV-seropositive. The chain links TRBV7-8 to TRBJ1-1, with no clear D. The DNA for the CDR3 is TGTGCCAGCAGCCGAGGCAAGGCCTACTCCCTGAACACTGAAGCTTTCTTT. Residues: CASSRGKAYSLNTEAFF.